This T cell receptor (beta chain) emerged from a study of T-cell reconstitution after alpha-beta-depleted transplantation in children. Study outcomes and limitations: Where alpha-beta T cells came from about two months after transplant was reportedly several hundred expanded graft clones. Diversity of TCRbeta at day 60 was high in some patients, arising from surviving recipient T cells and thymic progenitors. Newly generated T cells supplied most T-cell counts and diversity one year post-transplant.

The CDR3 sequence is 12 residues long. Germline V CDR1 and CDR2: SGHAT, FQNNGV. V was pared by 8 bases and J by 6 bases, with 10 bases between. For TCRbeta, the library was prepared with unique molecular identifiers. MiXCR was run by TCRdb on the PCR reads, yielding one entry per CDR3 protein. The sample yields 100,000 to 130,000 distinct CDR3 sequences, about 6% seen once. In its sample, this clonotype was seen a few times. What it recognizes is unknown. J is TRBJ1-4 and V is TRBV11-2; D is unclear. This specimen was PBMCs, mostly from graft donor cells, taken 360 days after TCRalphabeta/CD19-depleted stem cell transplant. The origin of this receptor is a male patient under 10 years old who had a stem cell transplant for acute lymphoblastic leukemia, so the T cells may come from the graft donor. For the CDR3, the DNA is TGTGCCAGCGGTCCTTCTTATGAAAAACTGTTTTTT. Its translation: CASGPSYEKLFF.